This passage covers 20 T cell receptor beta chains from one sample sequenced in a study of technical replicates of blood from four donors. This table comes from immunoSEQ multiplex PCR, and its TCRdb copy is limited to in-frame clones, with some not included. Of tens of thousands of clones in the sample, about 95% are singletons; the top ten hold around 0.37%. Sequenced sample: T cells isolated from PBMCs. The receptors shown here come from a human donor in good health.

The chain joins TRBV5-8 to TRBJ2-3; 8 nucleotides line up with TRBD1. Germline lookup yields CDR1 SGHTS and CDR2 YDEGEE. J lost 2 bases, V lost 2 bases, and 4 bases had no gene match. The CDR3 contains 15 residues. The CDR3 here is CASSFGQGITDTQYF. CDR3 bases: TGTGCCAGCAGCTTTGGACAGGGCATCACAGATACGCAGTATTTT.

J is TRBJ2-1 and V is TRBV30, with a weak D call TRBD2 (6 bases). Trimming removed 3 bases at V and 10 bases at J, with 16 bases between. Germline CDR1 is GTSNPN and CDR2 is SVGIG (reference sequence). The CDR3 length is 13 residues. The CDR3: CAWSGSGFNEQFF. In DNA form, the CDR3 reads TGTGCCTGGAGCGGGAGCGGTTTTAACGAGCAGTTCTTC.

The chain recombines TRBV28 with TRBJ1-4; no firm D call. Trimming pared 2 bases from V and 8 bases from J, leaving 12 bases between. Germline V gene sequence: CDR1 MDHEN, CDR2 SYDVKM. CDR3 size: 14 residues. The CDR3, as DNA: TGTGCCAGCAGTTTAGTTAGCCCGAACGAAAAACTGTTTTTT. It codes for CASSLVSPNEKLFF.

The V call is TRBV27, the J call TRBJ2-7, with 7 bases lining up with TRBD1. This CDR3 is built from 14 residues. Germline V gene sequence: CDR1 MNHEY, CDR2 SMNVEV (reference sequence). V was pared by 3 bases and J by 2 bases, with 4 bases of the junction left unmatched. The CDR3 nucleotides are TGTGCCAGCAGTTTTTCGAGGGGGCCCTACGAGCAGTACTTC. It encodes CASSFSRGPYEQYF.

This clone was recorded once. The CDR3 protein is CASSYSLLPGQAKEKLFF. The CDR3 coding sequence is TGCGCCAGCAGCTACTCCTTGTTACCGGGACAGGCAAAAGAAAAACTGTTTTTT. The chain combines TRBV5-1 with TRBJ1-4, with 8 nucleotides matching TRBD1. Germline V gene lookup returns CDR1 SGHRS and CDR2 YFSETQ. Trimming at V came to 3 bases and at J to 8 bases, leaving 18 bases not matched to a gene. This CDR3 spans 18 amino acids.

The chain couples TRBV30 to TRBJ2-3; weak D call: TRBD2 (5 bases). The V end was cut by 3 bases, the J end by 4 bases, with 20 bases between. The CDR3 has 16 amino acids. Germline CDR1 and CDR2: GTSNPN and SVGIG (reference sequence). This chain's CDR3 is CAWRTHTSVPSDTQYF. The CDR3 nucleotides are TGTGCCTGGAGGACCCATACTAGTGTTCCATCAGATACGCAGTATTTT.

The V gene is TRBV10-3, the J gene TRBJ1-2; a possible D gene is TRBD1 (5 bases). Germline V lookup: CDR1 ENHRY, CDR2 SYGVKD. CDR3 length: 18 residues. The V end lost 3 bases, the J end lost 3 bases, and 23 bases lay between the germline ends. In DNA, the CDR3 is TGTGCCATCAGTGACGGGGGTCGTTCCACTAGGGTTCACTATGGCTACACCTTC. It specifies CAISDGGRSTRVHYGYTF.

The chain recombines TRBV30 with TRBJ2-5; D gene unclear. Germline V CDR1 and CDR2: GTSNPN, SVGIG (reference sequence). Trimming took off 0 bases at V and 5 bases at J, with 7 bases between the two ends. The CDR3 runs to 12 residues. The CDR3 DNA reads as TGTGCCTGGAGTGTACTGGTGGAGACCCAGTACTTC. Its translation: CAWSVLVETQYF.

The chain couples TRBV28 to TRBJ2-7; 10 nucleotides agree with TRBD1. CDR1 is MDHEN and CDR2 is SYDVKM in the germline V gene. Losses at the gene ends were 3 bases for V and 3 bases for J; bases not matched to a gene: 5. The CDR3 length is 15 residues. CDR3 loop: CASSFPGQGLYEQYF. For the CDR3, the DNA is TGTGCCAGCAGTTTTCCGGGACAGGGGCTCTACGAGCAGTACTTC.

This rearrangement joins TRBV13 to TRBJ1-4; D is unclear. Trimming shortened V by 5 bases and J by 4 bases, and 8 bases separated the two germline ends. This CDR3 is built from 13 residues. The germline V gene has CDR1 PRHDT and CDR2 FYEKMQ (reference sequence). The CDR3 nucleotides read TGTGCCAGCAGCCTACAGTTTAATGAAAAACTGTTTTTT. The encoded protein is CASSLQFNEKLFF. The full variable domain, completed using reference TRBV13 and TRBJ1-4, is AAGVIQSPRHLIKEKRETATLKCYPIPRHDTVYWYQQGPGQDPQFLISFYEKMQSDKGSIPDRFSAQQFSDYHSELNMSSLELGDSALYFCASSLQFNEKLFFGSGTQLSVL.

This clone was observed once. V gene TRBV5-4 combines with J gene TRBJ1-2, with 7 positions matching TRBD1. Germline trimming cut 4 bases from V and 5 bases from J; bases unmatched to any gene: 11. Germline loops: CDR1 SGHNT, CDR2 YYREEE (reference sequence). The CDR3 sequence is 15 residues long. DNA of the CDR3: TGTGCCAGCAGCATAGGGGGACAGAGACTTTATGGCTACACCTTC. This sequence encodes CASSIGGQRLYGYTF.

The chain is built from TRBV2 and TRBJ1-5; 9 bases are shared with TRBD1. The V segment lost 10 bases and the J segment 2 bases; nucleotides outside the gene matches: 6. The CDR3 extends over 14 amino acids. Germline loops: CDR1 SNHLY, CDR2 FYNNEI. The CDR3 loop reads CATTGGAGNQPQHF. CDR3 DNA sequence: TGTGCCACAACAGGGGGCGCGGGCAATCAGCCCCAGCATTTT. The whole variable domain, remainder taken from reference TRBV2 and TRBJ1-5, is EPEVTQTPSHQVTQMGQEVILRCVPISNHLYFYWYRQILGQKVEFLVSFYNNEISEKSEIFDDQFSVERPDGSNFTLKIRSTKLEDSAMYFCATTGGAGNQPQHFGDGTRLSIL.

This clone was counted once. The V gene is TRBV7-2, the J gene TRBJ2-7, with D maybe TRBD1 (5 bases). With 1 base removed from V and 3 bases from J, the gap between germline ends came to 7 bases. The CDR3 totals 13 residues. CDR1 and CDR2 (germline): SGHTA, FQGNSA. The DNA for the CDR3 is TGTGCCAGCAGCTTAGGACAGAACTACGAGCAGTACTTC. Protein: CASSLGQNYEQYF.

The J gene is TRBJ1-3, the V gene TRBV18, with unresolved D. The V gene's germline CDR1 is KGHSH and CDR2 LQKENI. V was shortened by 4 bases and J by 0 bases, with 10 bases between the two germline ends. CDR3 length: 15 residues. CDR3 coding DNA: TGTGCCAGCTCACTACATGCGGTCTCTGGAAACACCATATATTTT. Its translation: CASSLHAVSGNTIYF.

This chain links TRBV7-2 with TRBJ1-2; possibly TRBD1 for D (6 bases). Deletions cut 5 bases from V and 0 bases from J, with 16 bases between. CDR1 SGHTA and CDR2 FQGNSA come from the germline V gene. This CDR3 spans 16 amino acids. The CDR3 coding sequence is TGTGCCAGCAGCACATATCCAGGGGCAGCTAACTATGGCTACACCTTC. It specifies CASSTYPGAANYGYTF.

V is TRBV6-5 and J is TRBJ1-3; D possibly corresponds to TRBD1 (5 bases). The CDR3 spans 16 residues. In germline, CDR1 is MNHEY, CDR2 SVGAGI. V was shortened by 2 bases and J by 1 base, with 12 bases between the two germline ends. The CDR3 protein is CASSYREGWSGNTIYF. The CDR3 region has the DNA TGTGCCAGCAGTTACAGGGAGGGGTGGTCTGGAAACACCATATATTTT.

The chain recombines TRBV9 with TRBJ2-2; 9 bases are shared with TRBD2. This CDR3 comprises 16 residues. The trim removed 3 bases at V and 0 bases at J, leaving 3 bases unmatched. CDR1 is SGDLS and CDR2 is YYNGEE in the germline V gene. This CDR3 is CASSARTSANTGELFF. As DNA, the CDR3 is TGTGCCAGCAGCGCCCGGACTAGCGCGAACACCGGGGAGCTGTTTTTT.

The gene calls are TRBV6-5 and TRBJ1-3; 9 bases align to TRBD1. CDR3 length: 16 amino acids. CDR1 MNHEY and CDR2 SVGAGI come from the germline V gene. Trimming cost V 0 bases and J 8 bases; bases outside gene matches: 8. DNA of the CDR3: TGTGCCAGCAGTTACTCGGGGGACAGGGTTAAGGACACCATATATTTT. Translating gives CASSYSGDRVKDTIYF.

V and J are TRBV15 and TRBJ2-7; 7 bases are a match to TRBD1. Germline assignment: CDR1 LNHNV and CDR2 YYDKDF (reference sequence). Trimming removed 4 bases from V and 0 bases from J; junction bases left unmatched: 6. The CDR3 is made up of 15 amino acids. In DNA form, the CDR3 reads TGTGCCACCAGCAACTCGACAGGGAACTCCTACGAGCAGTACTTC. It codes for CATSNSTGNSYEQYF.

V usage is TRBV7-8 and J usage is TRBJ2-7, with 7 bases aligning to TRBD2. The CDR3 contains 15 residues. Germline CDR1 SGHVS, CDR2 FQNEAQ. After removal of 4 bases from V and 2 bases from J, the junction contained 8 bases not matched to a gene. CDR3 coding DNA: TGTGCCAGCAGCTCGTCTAGCGGTATAGCCTACGAGCAGTACTTC. Translation: CASSSSSGIAYEQYF.